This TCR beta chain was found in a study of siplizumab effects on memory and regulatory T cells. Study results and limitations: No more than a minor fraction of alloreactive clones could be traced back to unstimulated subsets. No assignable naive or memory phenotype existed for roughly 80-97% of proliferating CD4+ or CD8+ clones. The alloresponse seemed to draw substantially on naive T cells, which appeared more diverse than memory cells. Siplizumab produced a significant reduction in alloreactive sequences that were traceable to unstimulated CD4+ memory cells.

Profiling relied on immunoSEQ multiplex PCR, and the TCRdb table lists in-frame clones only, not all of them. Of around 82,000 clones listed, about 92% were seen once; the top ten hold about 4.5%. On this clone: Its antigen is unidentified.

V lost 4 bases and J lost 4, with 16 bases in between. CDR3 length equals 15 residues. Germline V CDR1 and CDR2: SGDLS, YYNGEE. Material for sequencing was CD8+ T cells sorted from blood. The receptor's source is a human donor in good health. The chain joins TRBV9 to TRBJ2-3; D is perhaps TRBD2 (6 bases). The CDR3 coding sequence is TGTGCCAGCAGCTCAAGACTAGGTTATCCAGATACGCAGTATTTT. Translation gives CASSSRLGYPDTQYF.